This T cell receptor beta chain originates from a study of CD8 T cells in Susac syndrome. Study summary: Patients with Susac syndrome, at blood draw, were therapy-naive, on corticosteroids, or on intravenous immunoglobulin alone.

The RNA, roughly 0.5 to 1 ug, was put through reverse transcription using random hexamers. The authors amplified TCR beta CDR3 across 54 Vbeta and 13 Jbeta using immunoSEQ multiplex PCR. TCRdb reprocessed the immunoSEQ multiplex PCR reads via MiXCR and lists one record per CDR3 protein. The sample contains roughly 200,000 distinct CDR3 sequences, about 93% of which appear only once. Germline-derived CDR1 and CDR2 are SEHNR and FQNEAQ (reference sequence). The trim removed 5 bases at V and 6 bases at J, leaving 14 bases unmatched. The CDR3 runs to 16 residues. Negative isolation yielded CD4+ and CD8+ T cells, and FACS enriched TEMRA cells.

The receptor comes from a human donor with Susac syndrome. The chain recombines TRBV7-9 with TRBJ1-1; the match to TRBD1 covers 8 bases. The sample was CD4+ T cells from PBMCs. The CDR3 bases are TGTGCCAGCAGCACCAGGACAGGGAGATGGATTCCTGAAGCTTTCTTT. Translated, it gives CASSTRTGRWIPEAFF.